The T cell receptor beta chain described here comes from a study of brain metastases from non-small cell lung cancer. Regarding this clone: Antigen specificity is unknown.

Assay: immunoSEQ multiplex PCR; the TCRdb copy retains only in-frame clones and omits some. This table has roughly 1,500 clones, around nine tenths appearing once. Study-wide results and limits: T-cell infiltration was lower in brain metastases than primaries (P < 0.001).

Germline CDR1 SGHTA, CDR2 FQGNSA. The J segment lost 6 bases and the V segment lost 4 bases, leaving 4 bases of the junction unmatched. The CDR3 extends over 14 amino acids. The V and J genes are TRBV7-2 and TRBJ2-3; 10 bases agree with TRBD1. The sequence was obtained from a donor at least 40 years old with non-small cell lung cancer. Material for sequencing was primary lung tumor tissue. The CDR3 DNA reads as TGTGCCAGCAGCTGGGACAGGGGAGGGGATACGCAGTATTTT. It encodes CASSWDRGGDTQYF.